Listed here are 21 T cell receptor beta chains from one sample, sequenced in a study of Graves' ophthalmopathy and Graves' hyperthyroidism. TCR beta CDR3 amplification used RNA transcripts. Investigators did first-round RT-PCR with HTBI primers, then second-round multiplex PCR. TCRdb used MiXCR to reprocess the multiplex PCR reads, holding one entry per CDR3 protein. The sample shows some 520,000 distinct CDR3 sequences, 14% of them seen only once. Sequenced input: blood. These receptors were collected from a woman aged 25 to 39 with Graves' ophthalmopathy.

The sample holds many counts of this clonotype. V and J are TRBV28 and TRBJ2-7; D assignment may be TRBD1 or TRBD2 (5 bases each). With 8 bases removed from V and 3 bases from J, the gap between germline ends came to 20 bases. The V gene's germline CDR1 is MDHEN and CDR2 SYDVKM. The length of the CDR3 is 15 residues. The CDR3 bases are TGTGCCAGCGTCGGCCCCCAGGGAGCTAACTACGAGCAGTACTTC. This encodes CASVGPQGANYEQYF.

Remarks on this clonotype: A much bigger clone sits one base away, suggesting this may be a read error. The chain couples TRBV20-1 to TRBJ2-5; 8 nucleotides align to TRBD2. The CDR3 has 14 residues. Germline V CDR1 and CDR2: DFQATT, SNEGSKA (reference sequence). The CDR3 region has the DNA TGCAGTGCCGAAGGGGCGGGAGGCGGGGAGACCCGGTACTTC. It is translated as CSAEGAGGGETRYF.

In its sample, this clonotype was seen many times. This rearrangement joins TRBV6-5 to TRBJ2-7; TRBD2 aligns across 11 bases. Trimming took 2 bases from V and 5 from J; bases not matched to a gene: 8. Germline V lookup: CDR1 MNHEY, CDR2 SVGAGI. The CDR3 runs 16 residues. CDR3 in amino acids: CASSYGIAGGPDEQYF. The CDR3 DNA reads as TGTGCCAGCAGTTACGGTATAGCGGGAGGGCCTGACGAGCAGTACTTC.

This clonotype came up many times. A much larger clone differs by one base, so this may be a read error. The rearrangement links TRBV12-3 or TRBV12-4 to TRBJ1-5; D gene ambiguous. The CDR3 is 16 amino acids. The CDR3 DNA is TGTGCCAGCACCCTGGGTCCAGTTTATAGCAATCAGCCCCAGCGTTTT. It translates to CASTLGPVYSNQPQRF.

This clonotype has at least ten counts. The chain combines TRBV7-8 with TRBJ1-2; 10 nucleotides line up with TRBD1. Trimming at V came to 5 bases and at J to 8 bases, leaving 11 bases not matched to a gene. Germline CDR1 reads SGHVS; CDR2 reads FQNEAQ. CDR3 length: 15 residues. For the CDR3, the DNA is TGTGCCAGCAGCGCAACCGGGACAGGGGTCGAAGGCTACACCTTC. Translation gives CASSATGTGVEGYTF.

V gene TRBV20-1 combines with J gene TRBJ2-5; 16 bases are a match to TRBD2. Germline lookup yields CDR1 DFQATT and CDR2 SNEGSKA (reference sequence). CDR3 length equals 18 residues. Trimming at V came to 3 bases and at J to 4 bases, leaving 11 bases not matched to a gene. The CDR3 is CSASGTGTSGGAGETQYF. CDR3 nucleotide sequence: TGCAGTGCTAGCGGAACCGGGACTAGCGGGGGGGCTGGAGAGACCCAGTACTTC.

This clonotype was counted ten times or more. J is TRBJ2-5 and V is TRBV6-1, with D perhaps matching TRBD1 (5 bases). The CDR3 totals 14 residues. The V end was cut by 5 bases, the J end by 5 bases, with 15 bases between. In germline, CDR1 is MNHNS, CDR2 SASEGT. The CDR3 sequence is CASSQGALMETQYF. The DNA of the CDR3 is TGTGCCAGCAGTCAAGGGGCACTCATGGAGACCCAGTACTTC.

This clonotype was seen only once. The chain employs TRBV7-2 and TRBJ1-2; the match to TRBD1 covers 7 bases. After removal of 4 bases from V and 8 bases from J, the junction contained 7 bases not matched to a gene. The CDR3 is 13 residues long. The germline gives CDR1 SGHTA, CDR2 FQGNSA. The CDR3 DNA sequence: TGTGCCAGCAGCTCATCGACAGGGCTCGGCTACACCTTC. Protein product: CASSSSTGLGYTF.

This clonotype has a count of ten or more. This rearrangement joins TRBV2 to TRBJ1-5, with a tentative D call TRBD1 (5 bases). The germline V and J ends were trimmed by 2 bases and 1 base, with 12 bases remaining between them. The CDR3 is 16 amino acids. Germline V gene data show CDR1 as SNHLY and CDR2 as FYNNEI. The CDR3 DNA reads as TGTGCCAGCAGTGAACGGGGCAGAGAGAGCAATCAGCCCCAGCATTTT. This encodes CASSERGRESNQPQHF.

This clonotype turned up a few times. This rearrangement joins TRBV11-2 to TRBJ2-7; 7 nucleotides align to TRBD1. V trimming: 3 bases; J trimming: 3 bases; junction bases outside the gene matches: 14. Germline loops: CDR1 SGHAT, CDR2 FQNNGV. The CDR3 contains 17 residues. The CDR3 region is CASSFWDSRALNYEQYF. DNA of the CDR3: TGTGCCAGCAGCTTCTGGGACAGTCGCGCCCTCAACTACGAGCAGTACTTC.

This clonotype was recorded at least ten times. This chain joins TRBV6-1 and TRBJ2-5; 12 bases align to TRBD1. The CDR3 consists of 19 residues. The V gene end was trimmed by 1 base and the J gene end by 1 base; junction bases not matched to a gene: 10. Germline V gives CDR1 MNHNS, CDR2 SASEGT. DNA of the CDR3: TGTGCCAGCAGTGAAGGAGGTTGGGGACAGGGGGCTATCCAAGAGACCCAGTACTTC. Its protein is CASSEGGWGQGAIQETQYF.

The table lists this clonotype with many counts. The CDR3 loop is CASSPSTPGGPSEETQYF. CDR3 DNA sequence: TGTGCCAGCAGCCCTAGTACCCCGGGAGGGCCCTCGGAAGAGACCCAGTACTTC. The J gene is TRBJ2-5, the V gene TRBV5-6, with 8 bases lining up with TRBD2. The CDR3 is 18 residues long. The J segment lost 3 bases and the V segment lost 4 bases, leaving 17 bases of the junction unmatched. Germline CDR1 and CDR2: SGHDT and YYEEEE.

This clonotype was counted only a few times. The rearrangement joins TRBV5-6 to TRBJ1-3, with D maybe TRBD1 (6 bases). This CDR3 comprises 15 residues. Trimming removed 4 bases at V and 2 bases at J, with 13 bases between. Per the germline V gene, CDR1 is SGHDT and CDR2 is YYEEEE. Written as DNA, the CDR3 is TGTGCCAGCAGCCCGAGGACAGAGACTGGAAACACCATATATTTT. It translates to CASSPRTETGNTIYF. Drawing the rest from reference TRBV5-6 and TRBJ1-3, the complete variable domain is DAGVTQSPTHLIKTRGQQVTLRCSPKSGHDTVSWYQQALGQGPQFIFQYYEEEERQRGNFPDRFSGHQFPNYSSELNVNALLLGDSALYLCASSPRTETGNTIYFGEGSWLTVV.

The J gene is TRBJ2-3, the V gene TRBV18; 7 nucleotides align to TRBD1. Trimming took 3 bases from V and 1 from J; bases not matched to a gene: 7. There are 16 residues in the CDR3. Germline-derived CDR1 and CDR2 are KGHSH and LQKENI. The CDR3 DNA is TGTGCCAGCTCACCCCGACAGGGACGGGGCACAGATACGCAGTATTTT. Translating it yields CASSPRQGRGTDTQYF.

This clonotype has at least ten counts. The V call is TRBV20-1, the J call TRBJ1-2, with TRBD1 as a possible D gene (5 bases). The CDR3 extends over 12 amino acids. Per the germline V gene, CDR1 is DFQATT and CDR2 is SNEGSKA (reference sequence). The V gene lost 3 bases and the J gene lost 8 bases, with 13 bases spanning the gap. The CDR3 DNA reads as TGCAGTGCTAGGGGGACTTCAGGCGGCTACACCTTC. Its protein is CSARGTSGGYTF.

At least ten counts were recorded for this clonotype. As DNA, the CDR3 is TGTGCCAGCAGCCCGGGACAGGGGAGGGAGCAGTACTTC. It encodes CASSPGQGREQYF. The genes are TRBV2 and TRBJ2-7; 10 positions match TRBD1. With V trimmed by 6 bases and J by 7 bases, 6 bases remained unmatched. The CDR3 runs to 13 residues. Germline-derived CDR1 and CDR2 are SNHLY and FYNNEI.

This clonotype occurred many times. This sequence joins TRBV7-6 and TRBJ1-1; TRBD1 matches at 7 bases. The J segment lost 3 bases and the V segment lost 1 base, leaving 5 bases of the junction unmatched. This CDR3 region has 15 residues. The V gene's germline CDR1 is SGHVS and CDR2 FNYEAQ. CDR3 nucleotide sequence: TGTGCCAGCAGCTTAGTGGCAGGGGGGTACACTGAAGCTTTCTTT. This translates into CASSLVAGGYTEAFF.

To note about this clonotype: Being one base from a much bigger clone, this may be a read error. The CDR3 does not end in the conserved phenylalanine or tryptophan, so this is likely a read error. The chain carries TRBV6-1 and TRBJ2-7; D perhaps matches TRBD2 (5 bases). In germline, CDR1 is MNHNS, CDR2 SASEGT. The germline V and J ends were trimmed by 3 bases and 4 bases, with 13 bases remaining between them. This CDR3 comprises 14 residues. The CDR3 loop reads CASSEAAAGYEQYL. DNA for the CDR3: TGTGCCAGCAGTGAGGCAGCGGCGGGTTACGAGCAGTACTTG.

This chain links TRBV6-5 with TRBJ1-1, with unresolved D. V was pared by 0 bases and J by 2 bases, with 10 bases between. Germline V gene sequence: CDR1 MNHEY, CDR2 SVGAGI. The CDR3 runs to 15 residues. CDR3 sequence: CASSYSPGSNTEAFF. The CDR3 DNA reads TGTGCCAGCAGTTACTCGCCAGGAAGTAACACTGAAGCTTTCTTT.

The chain uses TRBV20-1 and TRBJ2-5; 9 nucleotides agree with TRBD2. This CDR3 contains 16 residues. With 3 bases clipped from V and 1 base from J, the junction kept 9 bases outside the gene matches. Germline lookup yields CDR1 DFQATT and CDR2 SNEGSKA (reference sequence). The CDR3 here is CSASPGTSLFQETQYF. The DNA of the CDR3 is TGCAGTGCTAGCCCGGGGACTAGCCTTTTCCAAGAGACCCAGTACTTC.

Remarks on this clonotype: The conserved final phenylalanine or tryptophan is absent from the CDR3, which likely points to a read error. The limits of the CDR3 on the DNA are not certain, so only TCRdb's listed CDR3 is given. The genes are TRBV6-1 and TRBJ2-5. CDR1 MNHNS and CDR2 SASEGT come from the germline V gene. The CDR3 length equals 10 residues, ends included. The CDR3 is CASEEATQDY.